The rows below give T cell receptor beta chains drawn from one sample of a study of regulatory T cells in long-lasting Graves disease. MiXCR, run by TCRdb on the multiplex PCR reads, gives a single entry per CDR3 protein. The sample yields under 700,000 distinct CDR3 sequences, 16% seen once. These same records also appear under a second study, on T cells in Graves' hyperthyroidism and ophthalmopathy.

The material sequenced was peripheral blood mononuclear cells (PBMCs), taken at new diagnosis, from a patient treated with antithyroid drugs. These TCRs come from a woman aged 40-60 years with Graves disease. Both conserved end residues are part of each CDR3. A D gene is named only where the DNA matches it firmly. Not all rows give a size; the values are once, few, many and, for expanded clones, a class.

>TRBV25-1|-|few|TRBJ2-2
TGTGCCAGCAGTGAATTCGGGGGTACCGGGGAGCTGTTTTTT
CASSEFGGTGELFF
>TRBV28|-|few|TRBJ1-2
TGTGCCAGCAGACAGGTCTATGGCTACACCTTC
CASRQVYGYTF
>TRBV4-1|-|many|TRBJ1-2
TGCGCCAGCAGCCAAGATTTAGGGACCTATGGCTACACCTTC
CASSQDLGTYGYTF
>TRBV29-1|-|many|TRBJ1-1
TGCAGCGTTGGAGGGGGACCGGGGACTGAAGCTTTCTTT
CSVGGGPGTEAFF
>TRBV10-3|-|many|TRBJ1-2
TGTGCCATCAGTATGGACACTTATGGCTACACCTTC
CAISMDTYGYTF
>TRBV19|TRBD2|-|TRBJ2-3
TGTGCCAGTAGCCCGGGCCCGGGGGGAACAGATACGCAGTATTTT
CASSPGPGGTDTQYF
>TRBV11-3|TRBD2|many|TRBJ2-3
TGTGCCAGCAGCTTACAGCGGGGGGGCAGGACAGATACGCAGTATTTT
CASSLQRGGRTDTQYF
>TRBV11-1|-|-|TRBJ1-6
TGTGCCAGCAGCTTCTCGGGGGTGTTTTCACCCCTCCACTTT
CASSFSGVFSPLHF
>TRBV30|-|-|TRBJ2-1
TGTGCCTGGAGGGTGACAGATTCCAATGAGCAGTTCTTC
CAWRVTDSNEQFF
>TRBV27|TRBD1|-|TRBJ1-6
TGTGCCAGCAGTTTATCGACAGGGTTTATGCACTCACCCCTCCACTTT
CASSLSTGFMHSPLHF
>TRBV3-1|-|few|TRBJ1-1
TGTGCCAGCAGCCCAAATCCCCTGGAGAACACTGAAGCTTTCTTT
CASSPNPLENTEAFF
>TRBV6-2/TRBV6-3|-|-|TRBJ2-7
TGTGCCAGCAGTGGAGTGGGTCCTGGCGAGCAGTACTTC
CASSGVGPGEQYF
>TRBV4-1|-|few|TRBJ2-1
TGCGCCAGCAGCCGCGAGGGGACCTACAATGAGCAGTTCTTC
CASSREGTYNEQFF
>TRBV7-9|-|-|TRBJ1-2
TGTGCCAGCAGCTCCCACAGGGATACTAACTATGGCTACACCTTC
CASSSHRDTNYGYTF
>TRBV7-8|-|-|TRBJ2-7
TGTGCCAGCAGCGGGGAGGCCTACGAGCAGTACTTC
CASSGEAYEQYF
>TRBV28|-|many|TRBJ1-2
TGTGCCAGCAGTTTTGGGCTTCCGTGCCTGAAAAGGGGCTGTGAGGATGGCTACACCTTC
CASSFGLPCLKRGCEDGYTF
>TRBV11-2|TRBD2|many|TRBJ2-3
TGTGCCAGCAGCCTAAGCGGGGGGATCACAGATACGCAGTATTTT
CASSLSGGITDTQYF
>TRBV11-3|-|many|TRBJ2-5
TGTGCCAGCAGCTTAGAGCCGGGGGAGACCCAGTACTTC
CASSLEPGETQYF
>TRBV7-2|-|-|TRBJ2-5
TGTGCCAGCAGCTTAAATCAAGAGACCCAGTACTTC
CASSLNQETQYF
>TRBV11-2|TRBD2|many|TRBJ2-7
TGTGCCAGCAGCCCAACTAGCGGGGGCCTCTACGAGCAGTACTTC
CASSPTSGGLYEQYF
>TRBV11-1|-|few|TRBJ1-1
TGTGCCAGCAGCCGCCTAGACCCCCCGCCCACTGAAGCTTTCTTT
CASSRLDPPPTEAFF
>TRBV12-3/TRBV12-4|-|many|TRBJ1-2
TGTGCCAGCAGCTCGGACAGATTCTATGGCTACACCTTC
CASSSDRFYGYTF
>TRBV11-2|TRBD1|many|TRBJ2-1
TGTGCCAGCAGGTTTGATTACACAGGGGGGTACAATGAGCAGTTCTTC
CASRFDYTGGYNEQFF
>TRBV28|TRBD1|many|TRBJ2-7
TGTGCCAGCAGTGACCTAGACAGGGGGTTCTACGAGCAGTACTTC
CASSDLDRGFYEQYF
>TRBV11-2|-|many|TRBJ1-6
TGTGCCAGCAGCTGGACTGATAATTCACCCCTCCACTTT
CASSWTDNSPLHF
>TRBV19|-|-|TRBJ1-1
TGTGCCAGTAGTATTCTAGGAGGGGCGAACACTGAAGCTTTCTTT
CASSILGGANTEAFF
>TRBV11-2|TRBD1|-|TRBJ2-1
TGTGCCAGCAGCCGGCGGGACAGGTACAATGAGCAGTTCTTC
CASSRRDRYNEQFF
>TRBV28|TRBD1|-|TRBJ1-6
TGTGCCAGCAGTTCAGCCGGGGACAGGGTGGATTCACCCCTCCACTTT
CASSSAGDRVDSPLHF
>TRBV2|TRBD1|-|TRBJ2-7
TGTGCCAGCAGTCAGGACAGGGAAGGGTACGAGCAGTACTTC
CASSQDREGYEQYF
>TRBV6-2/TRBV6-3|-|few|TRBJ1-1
TGTGCCAGCAGTTATCAGCAGGGAGCGAACACTGAAGCTTTCTTT
CASSYQQGANTEAFF
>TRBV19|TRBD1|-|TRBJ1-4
TGTGCCAGTAGATTAGGACAGGATAGACGAAATGAAAAACTGTTTTTT
CASRLGQDRRNEKLFF
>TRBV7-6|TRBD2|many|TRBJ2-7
TGTGCCAGCAGCTTAGGGCCTCCAGGCGGGGGTCTGAGCTCCTACGAGCAGTACTTC
CASSLGPPGGGLSSYEQYF
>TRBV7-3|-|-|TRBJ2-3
TGTGCCAGCAGCTTAGAGGGGGGGAACCAGATAACGCAGTATTTT
CASSLEGGNQITQYF
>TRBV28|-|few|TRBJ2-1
TGTGCCAGCACAACTCTACTCTACTTGGCGTACGATGAGCAGTTCTTC
CASTTLLYLAYDEQFF
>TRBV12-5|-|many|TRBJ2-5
TGTGCTAGTGGTCCCTCCGCAGGAGAGACCCAGTACTTC
CASGPSAGETQYF
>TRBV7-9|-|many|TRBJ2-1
TGTGCCAGCAGTTTCTCGAATGAGCAGTTCTTC
CASSFSNEQFF
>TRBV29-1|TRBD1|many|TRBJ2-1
TGCAGCGGGGGACAGGGTTGGTACAATGAGCAGTTCTTC
CSGGQGWYNEQFF
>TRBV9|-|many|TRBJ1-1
TGTGCCAGCAGCGTAGGCATCGGCCCTGACACTGAAGCTTTCTTT
CASSVGIGPDTEAFF
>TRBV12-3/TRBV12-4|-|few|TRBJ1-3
TGTGCCAGCAGAGAAGACCTTCTCTCTGGAAACACCATATATTTT
CASREDLLSGNTIYF
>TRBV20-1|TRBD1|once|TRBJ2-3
TGCAGTGCTAGGACCAGGGGGCAGATTGGCACAGATACGCAGTATTTT
CSARTRGQIGTDTQYF
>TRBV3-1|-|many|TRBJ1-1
TGTGCCAGCAGCCAAGAGGGAGAGGTTGGGAACACTGAAGCTTTCTTT
CASSQEGEVGNTEAFF
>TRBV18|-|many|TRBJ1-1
TGTGCCAGCTCACTCTTGCGGGAGAACACTGAAGCTTTCTTT
CASSLLRENTEAFF
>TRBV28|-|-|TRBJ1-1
TGTGCCAGCAGACCAGTCAAGATGAACACTGAAGCTTTCTTT
CASRPVKMNTEAFF
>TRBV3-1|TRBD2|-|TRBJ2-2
TGTGCCAGCAGCCCGGCTAGCGGGTCCGGGGAGCTGTTTTTT
CASSPASGSGELFF
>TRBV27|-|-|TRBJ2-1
TGTGCCAGCAAGGAGGCTAGCAGCTCCTACAATGAGCAGTTCTTC
CASKEASSSYNEQFF
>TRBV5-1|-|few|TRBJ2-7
TGCGCCAGCAAGCGGACGGAGAGCCCCTACGAGCAGTACTTC
CASKRTESPYEQYF
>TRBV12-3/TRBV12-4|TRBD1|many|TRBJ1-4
TGTGCCAGCACCGTTGGACAGGGAAGCGAAAAACTGTTTTTT
CASTVGQGSEKLFF
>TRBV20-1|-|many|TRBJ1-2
TGCAGTGCTACCCCCGGCCCAGCCTATGGCTACACCTTC
CSATPGPAYGYTF
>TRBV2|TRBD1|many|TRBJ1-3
TGTGCCAGCAGTCCACAGTCCCGGGACAGGGCAGGAAACACCATATATTTT
CASSPQSRDRAGNTIYF
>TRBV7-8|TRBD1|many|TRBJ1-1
TGTGCCAGCAGCCCAGGATCCCGGGGGACAGGGGGCGGTCAGAACACTGAAGCTTTCTTT
CASSPGSRGTGGGQNTEAFF
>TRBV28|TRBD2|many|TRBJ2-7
TGTGCCAGCGCCGCGGGCGGGGGGGCCTACGAGCAGTACTTC
CASAAGGGAYEQYF
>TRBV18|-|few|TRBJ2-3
TGTGCCAGCTCACCGCGGGGCAAGAGCACAGATACGCAGTATTTT
CASSPRGKSTDTQYF